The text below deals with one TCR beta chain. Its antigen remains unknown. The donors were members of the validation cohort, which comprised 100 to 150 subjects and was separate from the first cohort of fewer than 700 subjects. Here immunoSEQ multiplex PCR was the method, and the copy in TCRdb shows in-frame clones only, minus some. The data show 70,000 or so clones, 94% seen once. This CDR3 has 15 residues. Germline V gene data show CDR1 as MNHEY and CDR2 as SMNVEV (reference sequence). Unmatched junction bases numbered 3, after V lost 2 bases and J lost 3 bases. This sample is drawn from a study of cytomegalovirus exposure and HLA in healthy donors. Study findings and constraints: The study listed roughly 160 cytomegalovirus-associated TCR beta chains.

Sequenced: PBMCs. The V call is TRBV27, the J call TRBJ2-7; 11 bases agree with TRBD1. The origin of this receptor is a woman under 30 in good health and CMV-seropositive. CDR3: CASSLGTGGSYEQYF. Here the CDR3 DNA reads TGTGCCAGCAGTTTAGGGACAGGGGGAAGCTACGAGCAGTACTTC.